This TCR beta chain was retrieved from a study of blood T cell repertoires in COVID-19. Turning to the study itself: The samples span acute and convalescent COVID-19 from the United States, Italy and Spain. T cells, B-cell-depleted T cells, or PBMCs provided the cDNA or gDNA that served as material.

A single count supports this clone. The study drew participants aged about 18 to 89 years from around 24 US areas. Cohorts were determined from participant-reported clinical history. V lost 0 bases, J lost 5 bases, and 8 bases stayed unmatched. This CDR3 has 15 amino acids. Germline-derived CDR1 and CDR2 are SGHNT and YYREEE (reference sequence). Using immunoSEQ multiplex PCR, the repertoire was profiled, and TCRdb retains in-frame clones only, with some absent. The data contain 200,000 to 300,000 clones, around nine tenths of them singletons. This chain uses TRBV5-4 with TRBJ2-7, with 7 nucleotides matching TRBD1. Sequencing was done on a sample of PBMCs or T cells enriched from blood (not recorded which). This clonotype was obtained from a woman aged 30 to 39 with acute COVID-19. CDR3 nucleotide sequence: TGTGCCAGCAGCTTGGCCAGGGACAGAATAGACGAGCAGTACTTC. Protein sequence: CASSLARDRIDEQYF.